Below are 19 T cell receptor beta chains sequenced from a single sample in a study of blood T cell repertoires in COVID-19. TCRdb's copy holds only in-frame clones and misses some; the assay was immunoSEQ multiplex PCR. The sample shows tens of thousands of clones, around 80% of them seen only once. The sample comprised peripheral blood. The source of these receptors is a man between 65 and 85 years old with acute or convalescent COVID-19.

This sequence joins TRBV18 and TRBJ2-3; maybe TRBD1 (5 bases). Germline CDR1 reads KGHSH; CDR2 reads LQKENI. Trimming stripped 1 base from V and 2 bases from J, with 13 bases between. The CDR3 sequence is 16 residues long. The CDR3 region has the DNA TGTGCCAGCTCACCACGTGGGGCAGGGCCCACAGATACGCAGTATTTT. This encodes CASSPRGAGPTDTQYF.

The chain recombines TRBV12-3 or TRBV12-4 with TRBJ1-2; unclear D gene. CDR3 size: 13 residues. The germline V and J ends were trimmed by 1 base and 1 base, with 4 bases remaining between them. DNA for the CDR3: TGTGCCAGCAGTTTAGACAGTAACTATGGCTACACCTTC. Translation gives CASSLDSNYGYTF.

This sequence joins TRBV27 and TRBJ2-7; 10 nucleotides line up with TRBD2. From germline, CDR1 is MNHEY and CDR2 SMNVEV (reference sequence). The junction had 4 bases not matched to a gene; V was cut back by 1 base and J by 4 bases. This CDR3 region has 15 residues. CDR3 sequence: CASSLLGTSVYEQYF. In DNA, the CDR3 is TGTGCCAGCAGTTTATTAGGGACTAGCGTTTACGAGCAGTACTTC.

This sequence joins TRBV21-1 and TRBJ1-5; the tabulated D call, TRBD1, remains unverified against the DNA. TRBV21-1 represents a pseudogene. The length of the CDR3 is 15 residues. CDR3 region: CASSNGQGKDQPQHF. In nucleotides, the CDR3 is TGTGCCAGCAGCAATGGACAGGGGAAGGATCAGCCCCAGCATTTT.

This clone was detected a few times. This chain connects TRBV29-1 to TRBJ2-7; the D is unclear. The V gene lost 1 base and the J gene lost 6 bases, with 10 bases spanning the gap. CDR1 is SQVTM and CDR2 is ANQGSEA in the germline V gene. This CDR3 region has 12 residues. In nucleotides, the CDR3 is TGCAGCGTTGAAGTACAGCCCCTCGAGCAGTACTTC. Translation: CSVEVQPLEQYF.

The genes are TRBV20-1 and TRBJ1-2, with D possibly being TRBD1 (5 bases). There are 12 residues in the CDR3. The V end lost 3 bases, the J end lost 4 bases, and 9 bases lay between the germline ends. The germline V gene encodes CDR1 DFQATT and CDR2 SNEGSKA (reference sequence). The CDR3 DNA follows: TGCAGTGCTAGTCGCAGGGCCTATGGCTACACCTTC. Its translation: CSASRRAYGYTF.

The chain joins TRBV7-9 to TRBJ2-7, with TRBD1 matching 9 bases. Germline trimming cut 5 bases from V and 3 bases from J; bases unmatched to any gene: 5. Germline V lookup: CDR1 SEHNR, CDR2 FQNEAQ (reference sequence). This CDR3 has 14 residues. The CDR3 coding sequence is TGTGCCAGCAGCCTGGGACAGGGTATCTACGAGCAGTACTTC. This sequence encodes CASSLGQGIYEQYF.

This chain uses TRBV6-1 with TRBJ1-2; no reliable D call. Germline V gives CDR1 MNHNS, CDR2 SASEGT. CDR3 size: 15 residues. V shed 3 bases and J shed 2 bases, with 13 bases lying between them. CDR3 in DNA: TGTGCCAGCAGTGAGACACTGGGAGAAAACTATGGCTACACCTTC. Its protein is CASSETLGENYGYTF.

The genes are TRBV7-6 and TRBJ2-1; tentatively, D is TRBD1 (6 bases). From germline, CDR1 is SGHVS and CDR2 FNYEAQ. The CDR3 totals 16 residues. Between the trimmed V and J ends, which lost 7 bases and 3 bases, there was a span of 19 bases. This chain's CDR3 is CASNNPYRDGYNEQFF. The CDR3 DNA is TGTGCCAGCAATAACCCTTACAGGGATGGCTACAATGAGCAGTTCTTC.

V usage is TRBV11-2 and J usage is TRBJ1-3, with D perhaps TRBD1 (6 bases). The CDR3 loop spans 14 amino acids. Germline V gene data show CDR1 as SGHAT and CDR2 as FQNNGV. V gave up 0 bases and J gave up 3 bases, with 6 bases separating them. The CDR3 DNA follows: TGTGCCAGCAGCTTAGAAGGGGGTGGAAACACCATATATTTT. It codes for CASSLEGGGNTIYF.

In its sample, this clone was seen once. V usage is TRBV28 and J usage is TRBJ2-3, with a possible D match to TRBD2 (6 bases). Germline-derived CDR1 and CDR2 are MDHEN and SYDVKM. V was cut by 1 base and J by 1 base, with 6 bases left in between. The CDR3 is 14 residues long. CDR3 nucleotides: TGTGCCAGCAGTTTATTAGCGGGCACAGATACGCAGTATTTT. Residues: CASSLLAGTDTQYF.

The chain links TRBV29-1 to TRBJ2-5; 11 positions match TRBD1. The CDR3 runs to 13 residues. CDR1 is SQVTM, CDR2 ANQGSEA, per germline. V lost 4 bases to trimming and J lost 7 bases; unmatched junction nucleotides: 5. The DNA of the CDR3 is TGCAGCGTTGTTAGGGGACAGGGGGGGACCCAGTACTTC. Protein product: CSVVRGQGGTQYF.

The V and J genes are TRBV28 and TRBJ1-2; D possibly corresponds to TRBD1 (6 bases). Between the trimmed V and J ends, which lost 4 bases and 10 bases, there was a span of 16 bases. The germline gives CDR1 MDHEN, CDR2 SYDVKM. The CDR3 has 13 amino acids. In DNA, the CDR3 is TGTGCCAGCAGTTCATTGGACAGAGTCGACTACACCTTC. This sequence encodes CASSSLDRVDYTF.

CDR3 nucleotides: TGTGCTAGTGGTGGGGACAGGCCCACCGCCTATGGCTACACCTTC. This sequence encodes CASGGDRPTAYGYTF. The chain has TRBV12-5 and TRBJ1-2, with TRBD1 matching 8 bases. This CDR3 is built from 15 residues. V was clipped by 5 bases and J by 4 bases; unmatched bases: 9. Per germline, CDR1 LGHNT and CDR2 FRNRAP. Variable domain in full (rest from reference TRBV12-5 and TRBJ1-2): DARVTQTPRHKVTEMGQEVTMRCQPILGHNTVFWYRQTMMQGLELLAYFRNRAPLDDSGMPKDRFSAEMPDATLATLKIQPSEPRDSAVYFCASGGDRPTAYGYTFGSGTRLTVV.

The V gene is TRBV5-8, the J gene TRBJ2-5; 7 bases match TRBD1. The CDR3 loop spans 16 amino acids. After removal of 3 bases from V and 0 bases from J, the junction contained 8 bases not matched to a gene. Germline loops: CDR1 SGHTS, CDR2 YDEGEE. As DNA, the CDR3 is TGTGCCAGCAGCTCCCTCGGGACAGCAGACCAAGAGACCCAGTACTTC. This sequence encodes CASSSLGTADQETQYF. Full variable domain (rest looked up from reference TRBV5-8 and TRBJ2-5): EAGVTQSPTHLIKTRGQQATLRCSPISGHTSVYWYQQALGLGLQFLLWYDEGEERNRGNFPPRFSGRQFPNYSSELNVNALELEDSALYLCASSSLGTADQETQYFGPGTRLLVL.

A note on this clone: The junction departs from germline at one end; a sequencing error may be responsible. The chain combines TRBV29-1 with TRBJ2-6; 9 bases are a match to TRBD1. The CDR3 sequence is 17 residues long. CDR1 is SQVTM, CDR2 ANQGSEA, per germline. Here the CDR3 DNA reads TGCAGCGTTTTAGCCGGGACAGGGATCTCTGCGGCCAACGTCCTGACTTTC. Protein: CSVLAGTGISAANVLTF.

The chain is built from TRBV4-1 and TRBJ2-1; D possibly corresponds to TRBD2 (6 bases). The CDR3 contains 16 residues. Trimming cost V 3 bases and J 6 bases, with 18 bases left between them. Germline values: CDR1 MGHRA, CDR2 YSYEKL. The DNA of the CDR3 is TGCGCCAGCAGCCATCCCCCCCGGGACTCTTCCAATGAGCAGTTCTTC. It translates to CASSHPPRDSSNEQFF.

The CDR3 spells CASSWGTGGTEQYF. In DNA, the CDR3 is TGTGCCAGCAGCTGGGGGACAGGGGGCACCGAGCAGTACTTC. The chain has TRBV5-5 and TRBJ2-7, with 12 nucleotides matching TRBD1. The CDR3 length is 14 residues. Trimming at V came to 3 bases and at J to 6 bases, leaving 4 bases not matched to a gene. Germline loops: CDR1 SGHKS, CDR2 YYEKEE (reference sequence).

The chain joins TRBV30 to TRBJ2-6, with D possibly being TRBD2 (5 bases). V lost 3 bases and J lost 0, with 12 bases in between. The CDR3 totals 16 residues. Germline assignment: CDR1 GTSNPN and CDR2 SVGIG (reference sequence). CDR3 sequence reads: CAWRARGLSGANVLTF. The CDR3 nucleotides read TGTGCCTGGAGGGCCCGGGGTCTCTCTGGGGCCAACGTCCTGACTTTC.